Detailed here is one TCR beta chain. Amplification used 60 V beta primers and 13 J beta primers. The table came from immunoSEQ multiplex PCR; TCRdb's copy has only in-frame clones and leaves some out. The sample holds about 65,000 clones; around nine tenths are singletons and the top ten take under 14%. This entry belongs to a study of glioma-infiltrating T cells after dendritic cell vaccination. About the research overall: Between about 2002 and 2012, patients got autologous tumor lysate-pulsed dendritic cell vaccines. At biweekly intervals, patients got three intradermal dendritic cell vaccine injections.

The ends lost 0 bases at V and 3 bases at J; junction bases unmatched: 5. The germline CDR1 and CDR2 sequences are LNHNV and YYDKDF (reference sequence). This CDR3 is built from 16 residues. Time point denoted: after dendritic cell vaccination, including at tumor progression/relapse. The starting material was blood, obtained after dendritic cell vaccination. The TCR sequence derives from a human donor with glioblastoma. The rearrangement joins TRBV15 to TRBJ1-5, with TRBD1 matching 7 bases. The CDR3 loop reads CATSRDRGTANQPQHF. CDR3 in DNA: TGTGCCACCAGCAGAGATCGGGGGACAGCCAATCAGCCCCAGCATTTT.